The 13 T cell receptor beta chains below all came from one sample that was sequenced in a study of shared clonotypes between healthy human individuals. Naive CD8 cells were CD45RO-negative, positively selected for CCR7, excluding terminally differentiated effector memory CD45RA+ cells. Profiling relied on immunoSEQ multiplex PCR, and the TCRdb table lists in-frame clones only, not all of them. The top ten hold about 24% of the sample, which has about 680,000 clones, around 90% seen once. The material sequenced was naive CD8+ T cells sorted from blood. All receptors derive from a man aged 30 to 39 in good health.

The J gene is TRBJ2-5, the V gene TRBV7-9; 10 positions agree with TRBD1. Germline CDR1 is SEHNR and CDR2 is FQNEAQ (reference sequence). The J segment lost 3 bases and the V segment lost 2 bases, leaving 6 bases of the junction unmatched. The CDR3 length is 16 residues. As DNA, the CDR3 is TGTGCCAGCAGCTTACGACAGGGGGCCACTAAAGAGACCCAGTACTTC. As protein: CASSLRQGATKETQYF. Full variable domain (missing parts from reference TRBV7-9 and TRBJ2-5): DTGVSQNPRHKITKRGQNVTFRCDPISEHNRLYWYRQTLGQGPEFLTYFQNEAQLEKSRLLSDRFSAERPKGSFSTLEIQRTEQGDSAMYLCASSLRQGATKETQYFGPGTRLLVL.

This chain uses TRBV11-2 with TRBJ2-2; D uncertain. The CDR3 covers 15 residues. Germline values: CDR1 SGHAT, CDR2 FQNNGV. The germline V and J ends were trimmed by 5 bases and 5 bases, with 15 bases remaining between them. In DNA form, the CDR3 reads TGTGCCAGCAGCCCCGCCCCATGGTGGACCGGGGAGCTGTTTTTT. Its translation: CASSPAPWWTGELFF.

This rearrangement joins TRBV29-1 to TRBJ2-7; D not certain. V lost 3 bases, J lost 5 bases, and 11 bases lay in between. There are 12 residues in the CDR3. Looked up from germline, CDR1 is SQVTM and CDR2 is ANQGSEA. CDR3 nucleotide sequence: TGCAGCGTTGATGTAGATCCTCACGAGCAGTACTTC. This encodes CSVDVDPHEQYF.

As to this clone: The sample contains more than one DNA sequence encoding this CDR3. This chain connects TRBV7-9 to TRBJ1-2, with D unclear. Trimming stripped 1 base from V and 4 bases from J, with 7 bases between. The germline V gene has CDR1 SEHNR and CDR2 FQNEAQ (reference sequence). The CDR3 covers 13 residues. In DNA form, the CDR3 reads TGTGCCAGCAGCTTAGGTGGCGGCTATGGCTACACCTTC. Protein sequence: CASSLGGGYGYTF. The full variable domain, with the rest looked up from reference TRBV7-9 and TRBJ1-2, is DTGVSQNPRHKITKRGQNVTFRCDPISEHNRLYWYRQTLGQGPEFLTYFQNEAQLEKSRLLSDRFSAERPKGSFSTLEIQRTEQGDSAMYLCASSLGGGYGYTFGSGTRLTVV.

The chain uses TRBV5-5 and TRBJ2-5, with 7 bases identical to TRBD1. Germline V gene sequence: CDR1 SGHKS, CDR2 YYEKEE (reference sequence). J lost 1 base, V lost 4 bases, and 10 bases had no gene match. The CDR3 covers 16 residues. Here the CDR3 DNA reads TGTGCCAGCAGCCCTGACCTAACAGGGGTCCAAGAGACCCAGTACTTC. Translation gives CASSPDLTGVQETQYF.

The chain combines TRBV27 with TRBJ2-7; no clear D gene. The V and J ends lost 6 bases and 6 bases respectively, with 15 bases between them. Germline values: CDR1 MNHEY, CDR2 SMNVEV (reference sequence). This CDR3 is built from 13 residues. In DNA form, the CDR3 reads TGTGCCAGCAGGATTAATTCGTTTCGCGAGCAGTACTTC. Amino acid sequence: CASRINSFREQYF.

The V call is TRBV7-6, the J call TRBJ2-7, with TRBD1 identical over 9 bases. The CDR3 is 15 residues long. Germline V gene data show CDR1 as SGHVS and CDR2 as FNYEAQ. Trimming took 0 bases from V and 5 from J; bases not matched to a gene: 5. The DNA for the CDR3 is TGTGCCAGCAGCTTAGCGCTACAGGGGGCCGACGAGCAGTACTTC. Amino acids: CASSLALQGADEQYF.

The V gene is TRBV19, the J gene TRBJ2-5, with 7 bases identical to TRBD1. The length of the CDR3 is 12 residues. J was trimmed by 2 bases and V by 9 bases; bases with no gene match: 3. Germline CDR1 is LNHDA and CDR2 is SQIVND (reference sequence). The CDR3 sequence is CARRQGQETQYF. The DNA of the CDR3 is TGTGCCAGGAGACAGGGTCAAGAGACCCAGTACTTC.

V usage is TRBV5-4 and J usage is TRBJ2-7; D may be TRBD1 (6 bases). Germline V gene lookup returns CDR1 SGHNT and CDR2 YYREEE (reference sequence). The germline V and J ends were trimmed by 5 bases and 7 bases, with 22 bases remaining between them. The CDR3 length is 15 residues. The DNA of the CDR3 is TGTGCCAGCAGTCTGGGAGACAGGTCTCGGGGAGAGCAGTACTTC. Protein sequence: CASSLGDRSRGEQYF.

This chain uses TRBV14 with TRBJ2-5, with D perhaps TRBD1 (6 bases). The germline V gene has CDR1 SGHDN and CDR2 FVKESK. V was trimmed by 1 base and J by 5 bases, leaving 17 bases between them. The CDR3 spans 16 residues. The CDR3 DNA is TGTGCCAGCAGCCAAGTCCCAACAGGGTTCCGGGAGACCCAGTACTTC. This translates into CASSQVPTGFRETQYF.

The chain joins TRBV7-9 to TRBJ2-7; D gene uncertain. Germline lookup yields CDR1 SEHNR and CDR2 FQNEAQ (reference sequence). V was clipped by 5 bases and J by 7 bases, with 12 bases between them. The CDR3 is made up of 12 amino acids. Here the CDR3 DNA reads TGTGCCAGCAGCCTAACAGTATGGGAGCAGTACTTC. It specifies CASSLTVWEQYF.

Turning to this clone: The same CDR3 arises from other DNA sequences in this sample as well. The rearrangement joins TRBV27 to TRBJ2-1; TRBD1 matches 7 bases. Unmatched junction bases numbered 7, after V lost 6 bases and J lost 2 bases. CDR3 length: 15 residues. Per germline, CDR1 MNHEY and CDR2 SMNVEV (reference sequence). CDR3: CASSLRDRPYNEQFF. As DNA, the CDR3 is TGTGCCAGCAGCCTCCGGGACAGACCCTACAATGAGCAGTTCTTC.

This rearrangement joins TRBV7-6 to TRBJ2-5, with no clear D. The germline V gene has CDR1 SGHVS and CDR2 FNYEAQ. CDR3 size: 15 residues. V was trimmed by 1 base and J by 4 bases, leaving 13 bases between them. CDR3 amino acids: CASSLVLGRGETQYF. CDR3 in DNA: TGTGCCAGCAGCTTAGTCTTGGGCAGAGGAGAGACCCAGTACTTC.